A selection of T cell receptor beta chains follows, all from one sample in a study of T cell changes during pregnancy in multiple sclerosis. TCRdb's table, derived via immunoSEQ multiplex PCR, lists solely in-frame clones and lacks some. Here the sample spans tens of thousands of clones, 93% being singletons. Sequenced here: CD8+ T cells from peripheral blood mononuclear cells, sampled in the third trimester of pregnancy. The receptor source for this set is a female donor with multiple sclerosis, enrolled in a pregnancy study. Both conserved end residues are part of each CDR3. D genes are given only for firm matches. Clone size, where shown, is once, few, many, or a class for clones that have expanded.

J gene: TRBJ1-4
V gene: TRBV7-8
D gene: .
clone size: .
CDR3 protein: CASSKEVVGGEKLFF
CDR3 DNA: TGTGCCAGCAGCAAAGAGGTTGTGGGAGGTGAAAAACTGTTTTTT

J gene: TRBJ2-7
V gene: TRBV15
D gene: TRBD2
clone size: .
CDR3 protein: CATSRDSGGAYEQYF
CDR3 DNA: TGTGCCACCAGCAGAGATAGCGGGGGGGCCTACGAGCAGTACTTC

J gene: TRBJ2-2
V gene: TRBV5-1
D gene: .
clone size: .
CDR3 protein: CASSVDRPNTGELFF
CDR3 DNA: TGCGCCAGCAGCGTGGACAGACCCAACACCGGGGAGCTGTTTTTT

J gene: TRBJ2-2
V gene: TRBV30
D gene: TRBD2
clone size: few
CDR3 protein: CAFRLAITGELFF
CDR3 DNA: TGTGCCTTTCGACTAGCGATCACCGGGGAGCTGTTTTTT

J gene: TRBJ1-5
V gene: TRBV7-8
D gene: .
clone size: .
CDR3 protein: CASSLVLVTASNQPQHF
CDR3 DNA: TGTGCCAGCAGCTTAGTGCTCGTGACAGCCAGCAATCAGCCCCAGCATTTT

J gene: TRBJ2-3
V gene: TRBV13
D gene: TRBD2
clone size: .
CDR3 protein: CASSLADLGLAGGDTQYF
CDR3 DNA: TGTGCCAGCAGCTTAGCGGACCTAGGACTAGCGGGGGGGGATACGCAGTATTTT

J gene: TRBJ2-1
V gene: TRBV16
D gene: .
clone size: few
CDR3 protein: CASSPGGNEQFF
CDR3 DNA: TGTGCCAGCAGCCCAGGAGGTAATGAGCAGTTCTTC

J gene: TRBJ1-2
V gene: TRBV4-1
D gene: .
clone size: .
CDR3 protein: CASSHQRGGFGGYTF
CDR3 DNA: TGCGCCAGCAGCCACCAGCGGGGGGGTTTTGGCGGCTACACCTTC

J gene: TRBJ2-3
V gene: TRBV27
D gene: .
clone size: .
CDR3 protein: CASSWDFGTDTQYF
CDR3 DNA: TGTGCCAGCAGCTGGGACTTTGGCACAGATACGCAGTATTTT

J gene: TRBJ2-1
V gene: TRBV5-8
D gene: TRBD2
clone size: .
CDR3 protein: CASSLAGSLYNEQFF
CDR3 DNA: TGTGCCAGCAGCTTAGCGGGGTCTCTCTACAATGAGCAGTTCTTC

J gene: TRBJ1-2
V gene: TRBV29-1
D gene: .
clone size: .
CDR3 protein: CSVAPDYYGYTF
CDR3 DNA: TGCAGCGTTGCGCCAGACTACTATGGCTACACCTTC

J gene: TRBJ2-7
V gene: TRBV5-1
D gene: TRBD2
clone size: .
CDR3 protein: CASSAGLAGNYEQYF
CDR3 DNA: TGCGCCAGCAGCGCAGGACTAGCGGGGAACTACGAGCAGTACTTC

J gene: TRBJ2-1
V gene: TRBV9
D gene: TRBD2
clone size: .
CDR3 protein: CASSNPYTTSGGNNEQFF
CDR3 DNA: TGTGCCAGCAGCAACCCATATACCACTAGCGGGGGGAACAATGAGCAGTTCTTC